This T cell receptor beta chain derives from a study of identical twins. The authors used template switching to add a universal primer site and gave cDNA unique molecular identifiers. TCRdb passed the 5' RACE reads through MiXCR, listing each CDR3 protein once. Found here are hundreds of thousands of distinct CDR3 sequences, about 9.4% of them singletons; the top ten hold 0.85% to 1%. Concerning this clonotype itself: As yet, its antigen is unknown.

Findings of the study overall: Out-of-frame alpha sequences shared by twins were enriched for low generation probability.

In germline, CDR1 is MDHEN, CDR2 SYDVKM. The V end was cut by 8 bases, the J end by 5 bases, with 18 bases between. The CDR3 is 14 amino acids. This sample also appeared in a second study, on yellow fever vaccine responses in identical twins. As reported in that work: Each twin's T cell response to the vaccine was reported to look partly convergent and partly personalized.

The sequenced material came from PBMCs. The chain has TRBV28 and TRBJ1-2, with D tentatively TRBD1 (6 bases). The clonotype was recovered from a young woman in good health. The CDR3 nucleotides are TGTGCCAGCGGATCCCCCGGGACAACTTATGGCTACACCTTC. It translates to CASGSPGTTYGYTF.